This T cell receptor (beta chain) came from a study of blood T cells in healthy people across ages. Combining a sample-barcoded 5' primer with a J-beta primer mix, a second PCR ran for 7 to 11 cycles. Samples each returned at least 2.5 million CDR3-containing paired-end reads. Via MiXCR, TCRdb re-called the 5' RACE reads, giving one row per CDR3 protein. The table records under 800,000 distinct CDR3 sequences, roughly 45% of them present only once. V was clipped by 3 bases and J by 5 bases; unmatched bases: 7. The CDR3 length is 16 residues. Germline CDR1 is LGHNA and CDR2 is YNFKEQ. This clonotype was counted between two and nine times.

Sequenced sample: blood. The receptor's source is a woman in her fifties or sixties in good health. The rearrangement joins TRBV4-2 to TRBJ2-5, with 12 bases that match TRBD2. The CDR3 reads CASSQETSGSRETQYF. The CDR3 DNA is TGTGCCAGCAGCCAGGAGACTAGCGGGAGCCGTGAGACCCAGTACTTC.